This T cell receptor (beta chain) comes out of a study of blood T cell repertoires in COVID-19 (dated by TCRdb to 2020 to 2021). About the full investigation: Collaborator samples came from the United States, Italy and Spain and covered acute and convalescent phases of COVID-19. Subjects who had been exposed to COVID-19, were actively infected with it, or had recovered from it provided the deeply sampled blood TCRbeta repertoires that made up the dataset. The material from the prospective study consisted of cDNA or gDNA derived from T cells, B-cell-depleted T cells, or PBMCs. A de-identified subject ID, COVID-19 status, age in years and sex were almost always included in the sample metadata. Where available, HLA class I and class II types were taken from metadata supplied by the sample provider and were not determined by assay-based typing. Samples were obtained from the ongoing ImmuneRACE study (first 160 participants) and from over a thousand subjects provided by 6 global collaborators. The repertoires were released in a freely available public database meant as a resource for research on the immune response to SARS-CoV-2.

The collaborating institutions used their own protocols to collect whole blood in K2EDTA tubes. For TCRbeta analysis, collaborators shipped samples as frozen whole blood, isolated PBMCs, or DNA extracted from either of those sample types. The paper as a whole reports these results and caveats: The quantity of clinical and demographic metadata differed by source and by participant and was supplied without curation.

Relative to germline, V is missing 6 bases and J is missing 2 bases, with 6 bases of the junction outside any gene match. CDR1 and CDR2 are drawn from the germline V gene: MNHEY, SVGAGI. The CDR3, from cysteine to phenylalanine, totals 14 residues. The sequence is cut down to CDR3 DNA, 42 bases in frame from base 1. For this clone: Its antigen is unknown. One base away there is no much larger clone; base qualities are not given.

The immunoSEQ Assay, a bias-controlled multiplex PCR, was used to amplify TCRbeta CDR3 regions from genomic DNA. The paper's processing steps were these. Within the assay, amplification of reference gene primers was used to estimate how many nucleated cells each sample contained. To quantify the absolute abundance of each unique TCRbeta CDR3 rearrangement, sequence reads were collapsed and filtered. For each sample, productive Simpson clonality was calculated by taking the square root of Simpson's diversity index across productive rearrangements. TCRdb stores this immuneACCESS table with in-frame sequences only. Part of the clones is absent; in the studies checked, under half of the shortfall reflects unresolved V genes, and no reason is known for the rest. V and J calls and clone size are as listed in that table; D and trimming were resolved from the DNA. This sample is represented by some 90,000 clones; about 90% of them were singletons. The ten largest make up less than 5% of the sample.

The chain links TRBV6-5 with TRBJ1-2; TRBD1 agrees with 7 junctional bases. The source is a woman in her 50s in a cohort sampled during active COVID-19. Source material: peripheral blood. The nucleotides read TGTGCCAGCAGACAGGACAGGCCAAACTATGGCTACACCTTC. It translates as CASRQDRPNYGYTF.